This entry lists 17 T cell receptor beta chains sequenced from one sample in a study of T cells in Graves' hyperthyroidism and ophthalmopathy. Authors of the study amplified TCR beta CDR3 regions from RNA transcripts. A set of HTBI primers served as the primers for a first-round RT-PCR of the TCR CDR3. TCRdb analysed the multiplex PCR reads with MiXCR anew, one entry per CDR3 protein. Among 500,000 to 700,000 distinct CDR3 sequences listed, roughly a sixth were seen once. Sample: blood. The receptors stem from a woman aged 18-29 years with Graves' hyperthyroidism.

This clonotype has only a few counts. The V gene is TRBV4-3, the J gene TRBJ1-6, with 7 bases aligning to TRBD1. Trimming cost V 1 base and J 7 bases; bases outside gene matches: 1. The CDR3 is 14 residues long. Germline-derived CDR1 and CDR2 are LGHNA and YSLEER. CDR3 sequence reads: CASSQVTGNSPLHF. The CDR3 bases are TGCGCCAGCAGCCAAGTGACAGGGAATTCACCCCTCCACTTT.

The gene calls are TRBV10-3 and TRBJ1-5, with D unclear. Germline CDR1 reads ENHRY; CDR2 reads SYGVKD. Deletions cut 7 bases from V and 3 bases from J, with 13 bases between. This CDR3 spans 14 amino acids. DNA for the CDR3: TGTGCCATCAACGAGGGTGGATACAATCAGCCCCAGCATTTT. This translates into CAINEGGYNQPQHF.

The chain has TRBV9 and TRBJ1-3; D uncertain. Deletions cut 3 bases from V and 4 bases from J, with 14 bases between. Germline CDR1 SGDLS, CDR2 YYNGEE. There are 15 residues in the CDR3. The DNA of the CDR3 is TGTGCCAGCAGCGCACAGACAACGGTCGGAAACACCATATATTTT. As protein: CASSAQTTVGNTIYF.

This clonotype was detected only a few times. J is TRBJ2-2 and V is TRBV11-2; either TRBD1 or TRBD2 may fit D (6 bases each). CDR1 is SGHAT, CDR2 FQNNGV, per germline. The germline V and J ends were trimmed by 5 bases and 3 bases, with 19 bases remaining between them. The CDR3 is 17 residues long. CDR3 sequence: CASSPLLGGSYTGELFF. CDR3 bases: TGTGCCAGCAGCCCGCTTTTAGGGGGGAGTTACACCGGGGAGCTGTTTTTT.

This chain uses TRBV6-1 with TRBJ2-2; D might be TRBD1 (6 bases). V was cut by 0 bases and J by 6 bases, with 11 bases left in between. Germline V gene lookup returns CDR1 MNHNS and CDR2 SASEGT. CDR3 size: 15 residues. The CDR3: CASSEAAGDAGELFF. For the CDR3, the DNA is TGTGCCAGCAGTGAAGCGGCAGGGGACGCCGGGGAGCTGTTTTTT.

This clonotype was counted a few times. V gene TRBV6-5 combines with J gene TRBJ1-1; perhaps TRBD1 as D (5 bases). Germline assignment: CDR1 MNHEY and CDR2 SVGAGI. V lost 7 bases and J 2 bases, leaving 11 bases between the germline ends. CDR3 length: 13 residues. The DNA of the CDR3 is TGTGCCAGCAAGTTCGGGGGAAACACTGAAGCTTTCTTT. Amino acid sequence: CASKFGGNTEAFF.

This clonotype was recorded at least ten times. This chain connects TRBV28 to TRBJ2-7; no definite D call. Germline V gene lookup returns CDR1 MDHEN and CDR2 SYDVKM. The CDR3 contains 14 residues. V shed 2 bases and J shed 2 bases, with 10 bases lying between them. The CDR3 nucleotides read TGTGCCAGCAGTTTAATGACCATCCCCTACGAGCAGTACTTC. Its protein is CASSLMTIPYEQYF. The whole variable domain, remainder taken from reference TRBV28 and TRBJ2-7, is DVKVTQSSRYLVKRTGEKVFLECVQDMDHENMFWYRQDPGLGLRLIYFSYDVKMKEKGDIPEGYSVSREKKERFSLILESASTNQTSMYLCASSLMTIPYEQYFGPGTRLTVT.

This clonotype appeared many times. The chain employs TRBV7-8 and TRBJ2-3; 7 bases are a match to TRBD1. The length of the CDR3 is 16 residues. In germline, CDR1 is SGHVS, CDR2 FQNEAQ. The V segment lost 4 bases and the J segment 2 bases; nucleotides outside the gene matches: 9. DNA for the CDR3: TGTGCCAGCAGCTACCGTGACAGGGCGAACACAGATACGCAGTATTTT. It yields the protein CASSYRDRANTDTQYF.

A few counts support this clonotype. The chain recombines TRBV15 with TRBJ2-1, with 13 bases identical to TRBD2. Germline V CDR1 and CDR2: LNHNV, YYDKDF (reference sequence). Trimming removed 4 bases from V and 10 bases from J; junction bases left unmatched: 7. The CDR3 is 15 amino acids. The CDR3 is CATSIGLAGAGEQFF. CDR3 nucleotide sequence: TGTGCCACCAGCATCGGACTAGCGGGAGCAGGCGAGCAGTTCTTC.

This clonotype was seen many times. The chain recombines TRBV12-3 or TRBV12-4 with TRBJ1-5, with D hard to call. The CDR3 extends over 13 amino acids. V gave up 8 bases and J gave up 1 base, with 9 bases separating them. CDR3 DNA: TGTGCCAGCGCGGGTCCCAGCAATCAGCCCCAGCATTTT. The encoded protein is CASAGPSNQPQHF.

The gene calls are TRBV12-3 or TRBV12-4 and TRBJ2-3; D gene uncertain. CDR3 length: 13 residues. Trimming removed 6 bases at V and 2 bases at J, with 9 bases between. The DNA for the CDR3 is TGTGCCAGCAGGGGATGGAACACAGATACGCAGTATTTT. Amino acid sequence: CASRGWNTDTQYF.

This clonotype was seen repeatedly, ten times or more. This chain connects TRBV30 to TRBJ1-1; unclear D gene. The germline gives CDR1 GTSNPN, CDR2 SVGIG (reference sequence). The CDR3 totals 14 residues. V dropped 3 bases and J dropped 1 base, with 12 bases sitting between them. As DNA, the CDR3 is TGTGCCTGGAGCCCAAATACCCCGAACACTGAAGCTTTCTTT. Protein product: CAWSPNTPNTEAFF.

This clonotype was recorded many times. The chain joins TRBV12-3 or TRBV12-4 to TRBJ2-4, with D tentatively TRBD2 (5 bases). Trimming left V 6 bases short and J 7 bases short, with 13 bases between. CDR3 length equals 13 residues. CDR3 protein: CASSGLEFNIQYF. The CDR3 DNA follows: TGTGCCAGCAGCGGACTGGAGTTCAACATTCAGTACTTC.

This clonotype was detected a few times. The V and J genes are TRBV7-2 and TRBJ2-1; perhaps TRBD2 as D (6 bases). CDR3 length: 20 amino acids. Germline CDR1 SGHTA, CDR2 FQGNSA. V lost 1 base to trimming and J lost 9 bases, with 31 bases between them. DNA of the CDR3: TGTGCCAGCAGCTTAGTCAGTAGCGGAAGCTGGCCCTCTATATCGAGTGAGCAGTTCTTC. Encoded protein: CASSLVSSGSWPSISSEQFF.

This clonotype occurred a few times. The CDR3 DNA sequence: TGTGCCAGCAGCCAAGATCAGGACAGGGTTTACGAGCAGTACTTC. Translated, it gives CASSQDQDRVYEQYF. The chain uses TRBV4-2 and TRBJ2-7; 8 bases are shared with TRBD1. Germline V lookup: CDR1 LGHNA, CDR2 YNFKEQ. The ends lost 0 bases at V and 4 bases at J; junction bases unmatched: 5. The CDR3 consists of 15 residues.

In regard to this clonotype: A much larger clone is a single base away; this may be a read error. The chain couples TRBV3-1 to TRBJ1-1; D may be TRBD1 (6 bases). Germline lookup yields CDR1 LGHDT and CDR2 YNNKEL (reference sequence). The V end lost 4 bases, the J end lost 4 bases, and 10 bases lay between the germline ends. This CDR3 comprises 13 residues. The CDR3 DNA follows: TGTGCCAGCAGCCCTGGGGGCAGCACTGAAGCTTTCTTT. Translating gives CASSPGGSTEAFF.

This clonotype has a count of ten or more. This chain connects TRBV2 to TRBJ2-7; TRBD2 is a possible D gene (5 bases). Trimming stripped 9 bases from V and 6 bases from J, with 21 bases between. The CDR3 has 14 residues. CDR1 is SNHLY, CDR2 FYNNEI, per germline. CDR3 in DNA: TGTGCCAGTGAGAATCCGGGAACAGAGGGCGAGCAGTACTTC. This translates into CASENPGTEGEQYF.